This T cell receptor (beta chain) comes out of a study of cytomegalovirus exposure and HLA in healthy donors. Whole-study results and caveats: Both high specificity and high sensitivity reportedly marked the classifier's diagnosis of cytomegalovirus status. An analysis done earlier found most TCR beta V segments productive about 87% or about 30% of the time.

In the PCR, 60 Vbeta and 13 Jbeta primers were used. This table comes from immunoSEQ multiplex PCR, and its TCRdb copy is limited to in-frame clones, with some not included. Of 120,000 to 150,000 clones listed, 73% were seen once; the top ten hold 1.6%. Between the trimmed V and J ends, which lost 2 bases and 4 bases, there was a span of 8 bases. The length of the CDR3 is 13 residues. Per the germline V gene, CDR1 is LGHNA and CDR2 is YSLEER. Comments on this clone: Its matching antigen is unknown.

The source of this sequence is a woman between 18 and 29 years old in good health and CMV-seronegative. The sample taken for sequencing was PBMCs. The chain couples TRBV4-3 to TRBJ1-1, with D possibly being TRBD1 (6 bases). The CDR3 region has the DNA TGCGCCAGCAGCCAAAGGACAGTCACTGAAGCTTTCTTT. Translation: CASSQRTVTEAFF.